Listed below are T cell receptor beta chains from one sample, sequenced in a study of T cells in Graves' hyperthyroidism and ophthalmopathy. TCRdb fed the multiplex PCR reads into MiXCR, producing one record per CDR3 protein. Among under 450,000 distinct CDR3 sequences, approximately 14% were seen once, and the ten largest hold 12% to 15%. The sample consisted of blood. These receptor sequences come from a woman between 18 and 29 years old with Graves' hyperthyroidism. CDR3s include the opening cysteine and the closing phenylalanine or tryptophan. D genes are given only for firm matches. Expanded clones get a size class; other rows say once, few or many, or leave the size out.

V gene: TRBV28
J gene: TRBJ2-5
D gene: .
clone size: many
CDR3 DNA: TGTGCCAGCATTGGCGAGGAGACCCAGTACTTC
CDR3 protein: CASIGEETQYF

V gene: TRBV6-1
J gene: TRBJ1-5
D gene: .
clone size: many
CDR3 DNA: TGTGCCAGCAGTCCTCGGGTTCCAGGGCTCCGTCAGCCCCAGCATTTT
CDR3 protein: CASSPRVPGLRQPQHF

V gene: TRBV4-2
J gene: TRBJ1-2
D gene: .
clone size: few
CDR3 DNA: TGTGCCAGCAGCCAAGATCCGAGCAGGGCCAACTATGGCTACACCTTC
CDR3 protein: CASSQDPSRANYGYTF

V gene: TRBV5-1
J gene: TRBJ2-7
D gene: TRBD1
clone size: many
CDR3 DNA: TGCGCCAGCAGCCCCGGCCAGGGGGCTCGGTACGAGCAGTACTTC
CDR3 protein: CASSPGQGARYEQYF

V gene: TRBV3-1
J gene: TRBJ2-3
D gene: TRBD2
clone size: many
CDR3 DNA: TGTGCCAGCGGCCCACGACTAGCGGGAACCACAGATACGCAGTATTTT
CDR3 protein: CASGPRLAGTTDTQYF

V gene: TRBV11-2
J gene: TRBJ1-2
D gene: .
clone size: many
CDR3 DNA: TGTGCCAGCAGCGCCGACAATCATGGCTACACCTTC
CDR3 protein: CASSADNHGYTF

V gene: TRBV7-3
J gene: TRBJ1-2
D gene: .
clone size: .
CDR3 DNA: TGTGCCAGCAGCTTAACGGGCGAAACCTATGGCTACACCTTC
CDR3 protein: CASSLTGETYGYTF

V gene: TRBV2
J gene: TRBJ2-7
D gene: .
clone size: .
CDR3 DNA: TGTGCCAGCAGTGAAGGTGGGGTCGAGCAGTACTTC
CDR3 protein: CASSEGGVEQYF

V gene: TRBV3-1
J gene: TRBJ2-5
D gene: .
clone size: many
CDR3 DNA: TGTGCCAGCAGCCAAGGGCCGGCTCAAGAGACCCAGTACTTC
CDR3 protein: CASSQGPAQETQYF

V gene: TRBV7-2
J gene: TRBJ1-5
D gene: TRBD1
clone size: few
CDR3 DNA: TGTGCCAGCAGCTTGGGACAGGGGGGGCCCCAGCATTTT
CDR3 protein: CASSLGQGGPQHF

V gene: TRBV20-1
J gene: TRBJ2-1
D gene: .
clone size: many
CDR3 DNA: TGCAGTGCTAGTATCAGGGGTTCACTTCACTACAATGAGCAGTTCTTC
CDR3 protein: CSASIRGSLHYNEQFF

V gene: TRBV6-6
J gene: TRBJ2-7
D gene: .
clone size: .
CDR3 DNA: TGTGCCAGCAGTTACTCCCCGGGAACCTACGAGCAGTACTTC
CDR3 protein: CASSYSPGTYEQYF

V gene: TRBV7-9
J gene: TRBJ2-1
D gene: TRBD1
clone size: .
CDR3 DNA: TGTGCCAGCAGCTTAGAGGGGACAGGGAGGAACAATGAGCAGTTCTTC
CDR3 protein: CASSLEGTGRNNEQFF

V gene: TRBV7-3
J gene: TRBJ2-2
D gene: .
clone size: .
CDR3 DNA: TGTGCCAGCAGCTCTCCGGGGCTCGGGGAGCTGTTTTTT
CDR3 protein: CASSSPGLGELFF

V gene: TRBV2
J gene: TRBJ2-1
D gene: TRBD2
clone size: many
CDR3 DNA: TGTGCCAGCAGTGCCTGGACTAGACCGGATGAGCAGTTCTTC
CDR3 protein: CASSAWTRPDEQFF

V gene: TRBV20-1
J gene: TRBJ2-3
D gene: TRBD2
clone size: many
CDR3 DNA: TGCAGTGCTAGAGATCAGTCTAGCGGGGACACAGATACGCAGTATTTT
CDR3 protein: CSARDQSSGDTDTQYF

V gene: TRBV11-2
J gene: TRBJ1-6
D gene: .
clone size: .
CDR3 DNA: TGTGCCAGCAGCTCGACCGACAGCCCCCTCCACTTT
CDR3 protein: CASSSTDSPLHF

V gene: TRBV20-1
J gene: TRBJ1-1
D gene: .
clone size: many
CDR3 DNA: TGCAGTGCTAGAAACGGACTTAGGGACACTGAAGCTTTCTTT
CDR3 protein: CSARNGLRDTEAFF

V gene: TRBV2
J gene: TRBJ2-2
D gene: TRBD2
clone size: many
CDR3 DNA: TGTGCCAGCAGTGATCTAGCGGGAGGCACCGGGGAGCTGTTTTTT
CDR3 protein: CASSDLAGGTGELFF

V gene: TRBV29-1
J gene: TRBJ2-1
D gene: .
clone size: few
CDR3 DNA: TGCAGCGTTTGTGGGAGGTCCCCAAGCTCCTACAATGAGCAGTTCTTC
CDR3 protein: CSVCGRSPSSYNEQFF

V gene: TRBV7-3
J gene: TRBJ2-1
D gene: TRBD2
clone size: many
CDR3 DNA: TGTGCCAGCAGCTCGGGACTAGCGCCCTTCAATGAGCAGTTCTTC
CDR3 protein: CASSSGLAPFNEQFF

V gene: TRBV27
J gene: TRBJ2-3
D gene: .
clone size: many
CDR3 DNA: TGTGCCAGCGGGTCCTACACAGATACGCAGTATTTT
CDR3 protein: CASGSYTDTQYF

V gene: TRBV2
J gene: TRBJ2-5
D gene: TRBD2
clone size: many
CDR3 DNA: TGTGCCAGCAGTATCGGACTAGCGTTGAAGACCCAGTACTTC
CDR3 protein: CASSIGLALKTQYF

V gene: TRBV10-3
J gene: TRBJ2-7
D gene: TRBD2
clone size: many
CDR3 DNA: TGTGCCATCAGCGCAGGGGCCTACAGACTAGCGAGGGAGGATCAGTACTTC
CDR3 protein: CAISAGAYRLAREDQYF

V gene: TRBV7-9
J gene: TRBJ2-1
D gene: TRBD1
clone size: few
CDR3 DNA: TGTGCCAGCAGCTTGGGACAGGGGGCAGTTTACAATGAGCAGTTCTTC
CDR3 protein: CASSLGQGAVYNEQFF

V gene: TRBV7-2
J gene: TRBJ2-2
D gene: .
clone size: many
CDR3 DNA: TGTGCCAGCAGCTCGGGACGCCGGAACACCGGGGAGCTGTTTTTT
CDR3 protein: CASSSGRRNTGELFF

V gene: TRBV7-9
J gene: TRBJ2-7
D gene: .
clone size: .
CDR3 DNA: TGTGCCAGCAGCTTAGCAGGCAGGATTCCCTACGAGCAGTACTTC
CDR3 protein: CASSLAGRIPYEQYF

V gene: TRBV5-5
J gene: TRBJ1-5
D gene: .
clone size: many
CDR3 DNA: TGTGCCAGCAGCCGCGGCGGGACACGGGATCAGCCCCAGCATTTT
CDR3 protein: CASSRGGTRDQPQHF

V gene: TRBV11-2
J gene: TRBJ2-5
D gene: TRBD1
clone size: many
CDR3 DNA: TGTGCCAGCAGCCGGAGATGGGACAGGGGTCCCCAAGAGACCCAGTACTTC
CDR3 protein: CASSRRWDRGPQETQYF

V gene: TRBV11-2
J gene: TRBJ2-7
D gene: TRBD1
clone size: many
CDR3 DNA: TGTGCCAGCAGCTTAGTTAGCTGGGGACAGGGTAAGACCTACGAGCAGTACTTC
CDR3 protein: CASSLVSWGQGKTYEQYF

V gene: TRBV7-2
J gene: TRBJ1-1
D gene: .
clone size: many
CDR3 DNA: TGTGCCAGCAGCTTAGGGTGGACCGCGAACACTGAAGCTTTCTTT
CDR3 protein: CASSLGWTANTEAFF

V gene: TRBV7-3
J gene: TRBJ2-5
D gene: .
clone size: few
CDR3 DNA: TGTGCCAGCAGCCCCGGGGATAAAGAGACCCAGTACTTC
CDR3 protein: CASSPGDKETQYF

V gene: TRBV24-1
J gene: TRBJ1-2
D gene: .
clone size: few
CDR3 DNA: TGTGCCACCAGTGACCCGGACAGCCCCGGCTATGGCTACACCTTC
CDR3 protein: CATSDPDSPGYGYTF

V gene: TRBV24-1
J gene: TRBJ2-5
D gene: TRBD2
clone size: few
CDR3 DNA: TGTGCCACCAGTGGGACTAGCGGGTCGCAGACCCAGTACTTC
CDR3 protein: CATSGTSGSQTQYF

V gene: TRBV3-1
J gene: TRBJ1-2
D gene: .
clone size: many
CDR3 DNA: TGTGCCAGCAGTCCTACACTAACGGCGCTTTATGGCTACACCTTC
CDR3 protein: CASSPTLTALYGYTF

V gene: TRBV9
J gene: TRBJ1-2
D gene: .
clone size: many
CDR3 DNA: TGTGCCAGCAGCCCGAGGGGGGAAGCTAACTATGGCTACACCTTC
CDR3 protein: CASSPRGEANYGYTF

V gene: TRBV3-1
J gene: TRBJ2-1
D gene: .
clone size: few
CDR3 DNA: TGTGTCAGCAGCCCTCGTAGGGGCGGGGATGAGCAGTTCTTC
CDR3 protein: CVSSPRRGGDEQFF

V gene: TRBV12-3/TRBV12-4
J gene: TRBJ2-1
D gene: TRBD2
clone size: many
CDR3 DNA: TGTGCCAGCAGTTTAGGGGTAGCGGGGGGCATCTCCTACAATGAGCAGTTCTTC
CDR3 protein: CASSLGVAGGISYNEQFF

V gene: TRBV15
J gene: TRBJ1-4
D gene: .
clone size: .
CDR3 DNA: TGTGCCACCAGCAGGATTGACGGTGAAAAACTGTTTTTT
CDR3 protein: CATSRIDGEKLFF

V gene: TRBV24-1
J gene: TRBJ1-1
D gene: .
clone size: .
CDR3 DNA: TGTGCCACCAGTGTGAAGGGGTCAACTGAAGCTTTCTTT
CDR3 protein: CATSVKGSTEAFF

V gene: TRBV14
J gene: TRBJ2-2
D gene: TRBD1
clone size: .
CDR3 DNA: TGTGCCAGCAGCCTGAAAGCGGGACAGGGGACCGGGGAGCTGTTTTTT
CDR3 protein: CASSLKAGQGTGELFF

V gene: TRBV6-5
J gene: TRBJ2-7
D gene: TRBD1
clone size: many
CDR3 DNA: TGTGCCAGCAGTTACGGCCCAGGGGGCTACGAGCAGTACTTC
CDR3 protein: CASSYGPGGYEQYF

V gene: TRBV6-2/TRBV6-3
J gene: TRBJ2-3
D gene: TRBD2
clone size: .
CDR3 DNA: TGTGCCAGCGGTCTGCGGGAGTCGACAGATACGCAGTATTTT
CDR3 protein: CASGLRESTDTQYF

V gene: TRBV6-2/TRBV6-3
J gene: TRBJ2-1
D gene: TRBD2
clone size: many
CDR3 DNA: TGTGCCAGCAGTGATTTAGCGGGAGGGGGTTACAATGAGCAGTTCTTC
CDR3 protein: CASSDLAGGGYNEQFF

V gene: TRBV6-1
J gene: TRBJ2-4
D gene: .
clone size: .
CDR3 DNA: TGTGCCAGCAGTGAATTCAGGGATAAAAACATTCAGTACTTC
CDR3 protein: CASSEFRDKNIQYF

V gene: TRBV7-9
J gene: TRBJ2-7
D gene: .
clone size: few
CDR3 DNA: TGTGCCAGCAGCCACCTCTTCGGGAGCTACGAGCAGTACTTC
CDR3 protein: CASSHLFGSYEQYF

V gene: TRBV6-1
J gene: TRBJ2-7
D gene: TRBD1
clone size: many
CDR3 DNA: TGTGCCAGCAGAACACAACGACAGGGGGCCGGCGAGCAGTACTTC
CDR3 protein: CASRTQRQGAGEQYF

V gene: TRBV28
J gene: TRBJ2-2
D gene: .
clone size: few
CDR3 DNA: TGTGCCAGCAGTTTATTTCCTAGCGTAAACACCGGGGAGCTGTTTTTT
CDR3 protein: CASSLFPSVNTGELFF

V gene: TRBV7-8
J gene: TRBJ2-5
D gene: TRBD2
clone size: many
CDR3 DNA: TGTGCCAGCAGCCCCCGCGGTAGCGGGGAGACCCAGTACTTC
CDR3 protein: CASSPRGSGETQYF

V gene: TRBV20-1
J gene: TRBJ1-5
D gene: .
clone size: few
CDR3 DNA: TGCAGTGCAAAGCGTGGGAGTGATCAGCCCCAGCATTTT
CDR3 protein: CSAKRGSDQPQHF

V gene: TRBV20-1
J gene: TRBJ2-1
D gene: .
clone size: .
CDR3 DNA: TGCAGTGCTAGTGGTCGGGAGAGGGGGAGCGATGAGCAGTTCTTC
CDR3 protein: CSASGRERGSDEQFF

V gene: TRBV2
J gene: TRBJ1-5
D gene: .
clone size: .
CDR3 DNA: TGTGCCAGCAGTTACCGAGGGAGCCAGCATTTT
CDR3 protein: CASSYRGSQHF

V gene: TRBV10-3
J gene: TRBJ2-3
D gene: .
clone size: many
CDR3 DNA: TGTGCCATCAGTGAAACAGCCCAAGGGAACACAGATACGCAGTATTTT
CDR3 protein: CAISETAQGNTDTQYF

V gene: TRBV20-1
J gene: TRBJ2-1
D gene: TRBD2
clone size: .
CDR3 DNA: TGCAGTGCTAGTCAGGGGACTAGCGGAAGGCCCTACAATGAGCAGTTCTTC
CDR3 protein: CSASQGTSGRPYNEQFF

V gene: TRBV19
J gene: TRBJ1-1
D gene: .
clone size: .
CDR3 DNA: TGTGCCAGCAGGAGCTCGCTGAACACTGAAGCTTTCTTT
CDR3 protein: CASRSSLNTEAFF

V gene: TRBV4-3
J gene: TRBJ2-7
D gene: TRBD1
clone size: .
CDR3 DNA: TGCGCCAGCAGCCATATCGGACAGGGCGTCCACGAGCAGTACTTC
CDR3 protein: CASSHIGQGVHEQYF

V gene: TRBV7-9
J gene: TRBJ2-5
D gene: .
clone size: many
CDR3 DNA: TGTGCCAGCAGCTTAAAGGAACAACAAGAGACCCAGTACTTC
CDR3 protein: CASSLKEQQETQYF

V gene: TRBV5-1
J gene: TRBJ2-3
D gene: .
clone size: .
CDR3 DNA: TGCGCCAGCAGCTTGGCCCTATTGGGAGATACGCAGTATTTT
CDR3 protein: CASSLALLGDTQYF

V gene: TRBV6-2/TRBV6-3
J gene: TRBJ2-7
D gene: .
clone size: many
CDR3 DNA: TGTGCCAGCAGTGTGGGAGCGCTGGGCCCCTACGAGCAGTACTTC
CDR3 protein: CASSVGALGPYEQYF